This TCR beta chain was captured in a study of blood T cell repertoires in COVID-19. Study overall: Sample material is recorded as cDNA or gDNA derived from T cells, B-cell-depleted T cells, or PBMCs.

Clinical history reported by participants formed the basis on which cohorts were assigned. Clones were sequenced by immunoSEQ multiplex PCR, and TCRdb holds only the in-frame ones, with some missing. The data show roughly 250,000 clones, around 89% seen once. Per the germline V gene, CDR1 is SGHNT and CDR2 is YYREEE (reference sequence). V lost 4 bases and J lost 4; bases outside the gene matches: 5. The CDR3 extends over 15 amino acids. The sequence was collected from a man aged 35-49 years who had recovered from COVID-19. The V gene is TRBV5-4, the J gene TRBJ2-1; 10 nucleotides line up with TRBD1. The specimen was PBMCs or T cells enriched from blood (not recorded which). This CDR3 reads CASSTKGQGYNEQFF. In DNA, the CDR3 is TGTGCCAGCAGCACAAAGGGACAGGGGTACAATGAGCAGTTCTTC. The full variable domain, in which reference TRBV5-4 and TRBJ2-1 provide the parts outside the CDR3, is ETGVTQSPTHLIKTRGQQVTLRCSSQSGHNTVSWYQQALGQGPQFIFQYYREEENGRGNFPPRFSGLQFPNYSSELNVNALELDDSALYLCASSTKGQGYNEQFFGPGTRLTVL.